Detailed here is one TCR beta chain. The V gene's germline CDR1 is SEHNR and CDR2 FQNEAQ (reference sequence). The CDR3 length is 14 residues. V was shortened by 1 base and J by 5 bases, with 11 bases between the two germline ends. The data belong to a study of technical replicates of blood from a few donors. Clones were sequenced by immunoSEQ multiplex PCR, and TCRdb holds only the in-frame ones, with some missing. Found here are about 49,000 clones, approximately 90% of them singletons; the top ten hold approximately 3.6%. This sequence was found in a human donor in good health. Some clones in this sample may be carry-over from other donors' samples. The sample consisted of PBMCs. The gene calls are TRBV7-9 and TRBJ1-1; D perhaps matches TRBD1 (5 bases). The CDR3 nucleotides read TGTGCCAGCAGCTTAGATCGGGGGGGGACTGAAGCTTTCTTT. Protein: CASSLDRGGTEAFF.